The entry below describes one TCR beta chain. As yet, its antigen is unknown. Assay: immunoSEQ multiplex PCR; the TCRdb copy retains only in-frame clones and omits some. The sample consists of around 33,000 clones, nearly 90% of them appearing once. The entry originates in a study of a mutant IDH1 vaccine in newly diagnosed glioma. Study at large: Males made up approximately 60% and females approximately 38% of treated patients, whose mean age was 40.4 years. Therapy received beforehand was radiotherapy, temozolomide, or both, with most patients given both.

Study-wide results and caveats: Among top peripheral T cell clonotypes, changes seemed unrelated to pseudoprogression.

Specified time point: week 11, during vaccination. Alongside topical imiquimod, each dose of vaccine comprised 300 ug of mutant IDH1 20-mer peptide. There are 14 residues in the CDR3. With V trimmed by 6 bases and J by 3 bases, 4 bases remained unmatched. Germline CDR1 MGHDK, CDR2 SYGVNS. The gene calls are TRBV25-1 and TRBJ1-4, with 7 positions matching TRBD1. The clonotype originates from a man aged 18 to 29 with glioma. This specimen was PBMCs, taken from a glioma patient whose treatment included an IDH1 peptide vaccine. The CDR3 region is CASRPTGPNEKLFF. The CDR3, as DNA: TGTGCCAGCAGACCGACAGGGCCTAATGAAAAACTGTTTTTT.